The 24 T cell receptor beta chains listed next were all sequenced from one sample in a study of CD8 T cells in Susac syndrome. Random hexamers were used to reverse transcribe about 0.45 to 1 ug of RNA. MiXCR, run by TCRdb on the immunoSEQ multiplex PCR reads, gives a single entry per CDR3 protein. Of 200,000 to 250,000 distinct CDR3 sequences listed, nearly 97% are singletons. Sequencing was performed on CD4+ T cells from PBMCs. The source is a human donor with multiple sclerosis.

As DNA, the CDR3 is TGTGCCAGCAGTTTCATCTCAGGTGGAGGCTACACCTTC. Translating gives CASSFISGGGYTF. The chain links TRBV12-3 or TRBV12-4 to TRBJ1-2; D is ambiguous. The CDR3 is made up of 13 amino acids. Trimming took off 3 bases at V and 8 bases at J, with 13 bases between the two ends.

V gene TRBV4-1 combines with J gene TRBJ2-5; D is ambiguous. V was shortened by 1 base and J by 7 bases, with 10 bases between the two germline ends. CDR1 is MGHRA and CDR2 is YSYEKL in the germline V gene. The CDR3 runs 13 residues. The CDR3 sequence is CASSQVGLGTQYF. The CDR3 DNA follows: TGCGCCAGCAGCCAAGTTGGGCTCGGGACCCAGTACTTC.

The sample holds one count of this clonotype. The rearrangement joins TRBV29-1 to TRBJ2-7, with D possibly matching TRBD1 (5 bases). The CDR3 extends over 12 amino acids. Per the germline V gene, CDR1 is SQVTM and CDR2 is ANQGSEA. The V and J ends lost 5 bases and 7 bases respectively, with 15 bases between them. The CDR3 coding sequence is TGCAGCGTTCGACCGACAGCGAGAGAGCAGTACTTC. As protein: CSVRPTAREQYF.

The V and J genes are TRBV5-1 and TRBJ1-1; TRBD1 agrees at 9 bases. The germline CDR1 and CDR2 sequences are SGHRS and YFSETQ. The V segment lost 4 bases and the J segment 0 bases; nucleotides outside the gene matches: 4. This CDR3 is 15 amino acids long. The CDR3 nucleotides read TGCGCCAGCAGCACCGGACAGGGGTTGAACACTGAAGCTTTCTTT. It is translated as CASSTGQGLNTEAFF.

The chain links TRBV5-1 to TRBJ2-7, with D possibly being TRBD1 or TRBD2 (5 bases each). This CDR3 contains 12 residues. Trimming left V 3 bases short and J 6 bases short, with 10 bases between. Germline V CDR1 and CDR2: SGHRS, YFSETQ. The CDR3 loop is CASSSQGAEQYF. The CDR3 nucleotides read TGCGCCAGCAGCTCCCAGGGAGCCGAGCAGTACTTC.

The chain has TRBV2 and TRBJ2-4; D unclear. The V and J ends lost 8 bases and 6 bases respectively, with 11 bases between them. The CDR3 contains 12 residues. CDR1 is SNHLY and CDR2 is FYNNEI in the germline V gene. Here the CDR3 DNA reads TGTGCCAGCGACCGGACCGGAAACATTCAGTACTTC. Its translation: CASDRTGNIQYF.

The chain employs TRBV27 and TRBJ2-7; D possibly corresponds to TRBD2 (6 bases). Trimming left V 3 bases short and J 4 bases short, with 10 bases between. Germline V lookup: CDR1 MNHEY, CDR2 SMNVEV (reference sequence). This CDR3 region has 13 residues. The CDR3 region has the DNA TGTGCCAGCAGTTTCACTCGGGGGTACGAGCAGTACTTC. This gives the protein CASSFTRGYEQYF.

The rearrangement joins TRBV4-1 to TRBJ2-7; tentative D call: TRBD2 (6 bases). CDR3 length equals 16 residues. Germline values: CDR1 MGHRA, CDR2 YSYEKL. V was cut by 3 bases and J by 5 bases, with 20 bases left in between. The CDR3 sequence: CASSHHPGTRGNEQYF. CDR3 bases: TGCGCCAGCAGCCACCATCCCGGGACCCGGGGGAACGAGCAGTACTTC.

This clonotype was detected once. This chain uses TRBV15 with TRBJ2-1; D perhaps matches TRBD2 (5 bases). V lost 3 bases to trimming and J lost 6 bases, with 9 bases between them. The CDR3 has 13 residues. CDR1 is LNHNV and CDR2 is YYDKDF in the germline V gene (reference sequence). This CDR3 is CATSSASPNEQFF. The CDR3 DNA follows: TGTGCCACCAGCAGCGCTAGCCCCAATGAGCAGTTCTTC.

CDR3 in amino acids: CASSIPGRYGYTF. As DNA, the CDR3 is TGTGCCAGCAGTATTCCGGGACGGTATGGCTACACCTTC. The chain recombines TRBV28 with TRBJ1-2, with D perhaps matching TRBD1 (5 bases). From germline, CDR1 is MDHEN and CDR2 SYDVKM. The V and J ends lost 5 bases and 5 bases respectively, with 12 bases between them. The CDR3 runs 13 residues.

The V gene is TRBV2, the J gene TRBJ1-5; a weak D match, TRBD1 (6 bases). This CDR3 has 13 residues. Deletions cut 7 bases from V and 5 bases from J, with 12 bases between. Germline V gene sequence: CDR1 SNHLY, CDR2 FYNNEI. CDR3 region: CASKGGLYQPQHF. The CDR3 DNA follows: TGTGCCAGCAAGGGGGGGCTCTATCAGCCCCAGCATTTT.

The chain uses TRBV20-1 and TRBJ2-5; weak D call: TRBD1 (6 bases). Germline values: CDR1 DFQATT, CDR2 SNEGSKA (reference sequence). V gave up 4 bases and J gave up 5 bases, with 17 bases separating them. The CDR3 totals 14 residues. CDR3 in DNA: TGCAGTGCTACCCGGACAGTTGGTGGGGAGACCCAGTACTTC. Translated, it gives CSATRTVGGETQYF.

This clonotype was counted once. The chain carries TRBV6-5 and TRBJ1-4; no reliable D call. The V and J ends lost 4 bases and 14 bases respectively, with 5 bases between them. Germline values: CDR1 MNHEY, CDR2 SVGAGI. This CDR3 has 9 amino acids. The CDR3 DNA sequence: TGTGCCAGCAGTTCCCCCCTGTTTTTT. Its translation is CASSSPLFF.

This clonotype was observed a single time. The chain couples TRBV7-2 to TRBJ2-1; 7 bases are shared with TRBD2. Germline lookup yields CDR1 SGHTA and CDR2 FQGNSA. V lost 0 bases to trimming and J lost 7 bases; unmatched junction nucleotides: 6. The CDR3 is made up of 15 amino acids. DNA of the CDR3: TGTGCCAGCAGCTTAGCGTGGACTAGTAGTAATGAGCAGTTCTTC. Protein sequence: CASSLAWTSSNEQFF.

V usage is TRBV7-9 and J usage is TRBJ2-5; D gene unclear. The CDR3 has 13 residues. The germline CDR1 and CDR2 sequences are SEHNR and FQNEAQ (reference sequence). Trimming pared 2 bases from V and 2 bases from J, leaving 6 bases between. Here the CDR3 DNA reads TGTGCCAGCAGCTTATTCTTTCAAGAGACCCAGTACTTC. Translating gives CASSLFFQETQYF.

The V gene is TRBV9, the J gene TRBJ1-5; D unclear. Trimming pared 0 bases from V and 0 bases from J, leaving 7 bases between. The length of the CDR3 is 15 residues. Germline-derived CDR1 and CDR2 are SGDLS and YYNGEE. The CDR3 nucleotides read TGTGCCAGCAGCGTAGGTATGCATAGCAATCAGCCCCAGCATTTT. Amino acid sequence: CASSVGMHSNQPQHF.

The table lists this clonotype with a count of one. CDR3 protein: CASSEWEADTQYF. The CDR3 coding sequence is TGTGCCAGCAGTGAATGGGAAGCAGATACGCAGTATTTT. The chain couples TRBV25-1 to TRBJ2-3; D remains ambiguous. Between the trimmed V and J ends, which lost 1 base and 4 bases, there was a span of 6 bases. CDR1 and CDR2 (germline): MGHDK, SYGVNS. This CDR3 is built from 13 residues.

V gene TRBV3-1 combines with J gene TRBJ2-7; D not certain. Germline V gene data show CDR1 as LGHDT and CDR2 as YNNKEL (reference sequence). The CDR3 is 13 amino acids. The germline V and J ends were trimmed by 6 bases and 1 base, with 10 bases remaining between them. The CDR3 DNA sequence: TGTGCCAGCAGTCGTGGTCGGTCCTACGAGCAGTACTTC. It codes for CASSRGRSYEQYF.

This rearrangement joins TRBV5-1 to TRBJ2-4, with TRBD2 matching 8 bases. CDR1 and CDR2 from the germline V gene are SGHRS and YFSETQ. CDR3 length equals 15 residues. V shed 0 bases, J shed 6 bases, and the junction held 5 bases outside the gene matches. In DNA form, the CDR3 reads TGCGCCAGCAGCTTGGAATCGGGAGGGGGAAACATTCAGTACTTC. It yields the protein CASSLESGGGNIQYF.

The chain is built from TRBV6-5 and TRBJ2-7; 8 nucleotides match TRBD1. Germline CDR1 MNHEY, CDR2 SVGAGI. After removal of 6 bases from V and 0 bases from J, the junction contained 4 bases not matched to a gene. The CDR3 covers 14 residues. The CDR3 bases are TGTGCCAGCAGGCCGGACAGGGTCTCCTACGAGCAGTACTTC. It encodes CASRPDRVSYEQYF.

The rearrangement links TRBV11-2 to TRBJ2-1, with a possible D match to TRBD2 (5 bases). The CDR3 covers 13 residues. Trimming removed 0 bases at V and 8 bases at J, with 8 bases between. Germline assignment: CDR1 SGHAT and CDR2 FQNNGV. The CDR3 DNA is TGTGCCAGCAGCTTAGATCTGCGGGATGAGCAGTTCTTC. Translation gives CASSLDLRDEQFF.

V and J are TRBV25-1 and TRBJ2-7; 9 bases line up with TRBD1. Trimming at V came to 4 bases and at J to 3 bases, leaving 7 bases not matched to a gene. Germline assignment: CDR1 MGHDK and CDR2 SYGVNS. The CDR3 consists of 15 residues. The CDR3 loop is CASSGEGQGFYEQYF. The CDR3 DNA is TGTGCCAGCAGTGGTGAGGGACAGGGTTTCTACGAGCAGTACTTC.

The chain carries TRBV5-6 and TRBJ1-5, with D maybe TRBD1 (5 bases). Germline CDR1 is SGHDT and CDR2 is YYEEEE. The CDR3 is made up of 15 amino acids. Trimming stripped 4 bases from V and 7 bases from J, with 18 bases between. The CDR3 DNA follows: TGTGCCAGCAGCCCGGCACGGGGCGCCGGGCAGCCCCAGCATTTT. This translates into CASSPARGAGQPQHF.

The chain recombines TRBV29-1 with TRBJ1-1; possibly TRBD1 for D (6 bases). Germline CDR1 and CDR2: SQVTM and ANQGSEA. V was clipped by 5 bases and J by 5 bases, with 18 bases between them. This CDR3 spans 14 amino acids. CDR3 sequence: CSVTFWGLSTEAFF. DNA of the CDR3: TGCAGCGTTACTTTCTGGGGGCTCTCGACTGAAGCTTTCTTT.